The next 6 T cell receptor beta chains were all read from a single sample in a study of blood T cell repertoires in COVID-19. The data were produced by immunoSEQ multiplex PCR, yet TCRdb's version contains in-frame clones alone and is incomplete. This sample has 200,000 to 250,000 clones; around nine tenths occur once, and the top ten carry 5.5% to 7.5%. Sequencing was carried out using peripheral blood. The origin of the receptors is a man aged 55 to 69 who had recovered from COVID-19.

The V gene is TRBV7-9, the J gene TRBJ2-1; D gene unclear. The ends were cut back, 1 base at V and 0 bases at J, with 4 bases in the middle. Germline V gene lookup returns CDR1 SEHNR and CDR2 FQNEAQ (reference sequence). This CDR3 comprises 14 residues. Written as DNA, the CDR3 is TGTGCCAGCAGCTTAGTTAGCTCCTACAATGAGCAGTTCTTC. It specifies CASSLVSSYNEQFF.

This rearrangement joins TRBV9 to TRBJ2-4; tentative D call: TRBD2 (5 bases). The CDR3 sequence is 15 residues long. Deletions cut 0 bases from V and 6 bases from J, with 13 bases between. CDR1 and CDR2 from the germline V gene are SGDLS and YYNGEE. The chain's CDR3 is CASSVGGKVLNIQYF. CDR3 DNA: TGTGCCAGCAGCGTAGGAGGGAAGGTCCTAAACATTCAGTACTTC.

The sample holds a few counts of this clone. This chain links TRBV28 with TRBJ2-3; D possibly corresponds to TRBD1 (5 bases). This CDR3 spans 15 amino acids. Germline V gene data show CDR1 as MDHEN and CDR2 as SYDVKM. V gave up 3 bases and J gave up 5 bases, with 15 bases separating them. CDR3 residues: CASSFGAPTQDTQYF. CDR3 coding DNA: TGTGCCAGCAGTTTTGGGGCCCCGACTCAAGATACGCAGTATTTT. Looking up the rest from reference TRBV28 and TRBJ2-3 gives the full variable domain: DVKVTQSSRYLVKRTGEKVFLECVQDMDHENMFWYRQDPGLGLRLIYFSYDVKMKEKGDIPEGYSVSREKKERFSLILESASTNQTSMYLCASSFGAPTQDTQYFGPGTRLTVL.

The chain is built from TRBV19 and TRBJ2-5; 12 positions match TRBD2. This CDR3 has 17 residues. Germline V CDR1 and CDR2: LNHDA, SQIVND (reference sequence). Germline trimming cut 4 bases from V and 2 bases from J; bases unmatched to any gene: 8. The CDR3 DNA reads TGTGCCAGTAGTACTAGCGGGGGGGCGGGTGTTCAAGAGACCCAGTACTTC. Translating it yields CASSTSGGAGVQETQYF.

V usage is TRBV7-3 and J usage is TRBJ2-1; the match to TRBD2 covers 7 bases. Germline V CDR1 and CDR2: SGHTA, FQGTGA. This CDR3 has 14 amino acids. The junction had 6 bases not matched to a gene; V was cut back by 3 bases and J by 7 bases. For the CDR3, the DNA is TGTGCCAGCAGCTTTTTAGCGGGTTCAAATGAGCAGTTCTTC. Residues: CASSFLAGSNEQFF.

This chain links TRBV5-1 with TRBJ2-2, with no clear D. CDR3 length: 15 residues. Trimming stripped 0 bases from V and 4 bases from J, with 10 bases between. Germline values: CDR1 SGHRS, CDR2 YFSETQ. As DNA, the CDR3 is TGCGCCAGCAGCTTGGCCTCGGTCTCCACCGGGGAGCTGTTTTTT. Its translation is CASSLASVSTGELFF.